The text below deals with one T cell receptor (beta chain). As yet, its antigen is unknown. The sample originates from a study of T cell responses to AZD1222 COVID-19 vaccine. Study observations and caveats: Spike as a whole was targeted by vaccine-associated CD4 TCRs, dominant at 160-218 and 743-854.

Clones were read by immunoSEQ multiplex PCR, and TCRdb kept only the in-frame ones, dropping some. This sample has some 31,000 clones, with 75% to 80% found just once. This CDR3 comprises 14 residues. V shed 5 bases, J shed 2 bases, and the junction held 3 bases outside the gene matches. Germline CDR1 is SGHRS and CDR2 is YFSETQ. The source is an adult who received the AZD1222 COVID-19 vaccine. The sequences come from peripheral blood, collected 28 days after the second AZD1222 dose. The V gene is TRBV5-1, the J gene TRBJ2-3, with 9 nucleotides matching TRBD2. The CDR3 is CASSSGGVTDTQYF. The CDR3, as DNA: TGCGCCAGCAGTAGCGGGGGAGTCACAGATACGCAGTATTTT.